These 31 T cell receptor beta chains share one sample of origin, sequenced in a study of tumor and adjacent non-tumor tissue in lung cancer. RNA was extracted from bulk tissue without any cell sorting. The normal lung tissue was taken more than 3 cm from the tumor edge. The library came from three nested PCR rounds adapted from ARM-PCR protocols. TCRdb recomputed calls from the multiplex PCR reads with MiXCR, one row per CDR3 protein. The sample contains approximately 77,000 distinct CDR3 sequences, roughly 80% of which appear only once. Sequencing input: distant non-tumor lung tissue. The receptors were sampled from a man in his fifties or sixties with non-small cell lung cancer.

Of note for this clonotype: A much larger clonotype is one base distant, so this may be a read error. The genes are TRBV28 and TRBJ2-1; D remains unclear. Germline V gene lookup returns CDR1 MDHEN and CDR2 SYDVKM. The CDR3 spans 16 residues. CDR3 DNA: TGTGCCTGCAGTTTACCCCCCCCGGTGGACTACAATGAGCAGTTCTTC. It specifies CACSLPPPVDYNEQFF.

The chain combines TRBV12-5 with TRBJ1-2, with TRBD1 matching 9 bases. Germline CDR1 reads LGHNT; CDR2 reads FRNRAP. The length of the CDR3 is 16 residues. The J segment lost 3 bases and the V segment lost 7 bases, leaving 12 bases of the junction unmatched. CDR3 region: CASDPTGGSLYYGYTF. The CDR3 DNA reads TGTGCTAGTGACCCGACAGGGGGAAGCTTATACTATGGCTACACCTTC.

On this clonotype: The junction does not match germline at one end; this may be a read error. The DNA of the CDR3 is TGTGCCAGCAGTTATCCATACGGGAACACTGAAGCTATCTTT. This encodes CASSYPYGNTEAIF. This chain uses TRBV6-2 or TRBV6-3 with TRBJ1-1; D unresolved. Germline CDR1 MNHEY, CDR2 SVGEGT. The CDR3 is 14 amino acids.

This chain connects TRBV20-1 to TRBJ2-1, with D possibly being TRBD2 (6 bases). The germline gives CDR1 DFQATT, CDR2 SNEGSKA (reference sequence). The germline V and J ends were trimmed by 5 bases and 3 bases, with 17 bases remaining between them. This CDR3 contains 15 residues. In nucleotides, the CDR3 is TGCAGTGCTGGAACTGAGTGGGGGGTCTACAATGAGCAGTTCTTC. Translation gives CSAGTEWGVYNEQFF.

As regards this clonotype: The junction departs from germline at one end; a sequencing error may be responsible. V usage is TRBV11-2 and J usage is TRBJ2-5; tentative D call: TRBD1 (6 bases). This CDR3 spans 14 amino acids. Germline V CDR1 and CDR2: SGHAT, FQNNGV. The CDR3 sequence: CASSSRQVQETPNF. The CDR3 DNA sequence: TGTGCCAGCAGCTCTAGACAGGTCCAAGAGACCCCGAACTTC.

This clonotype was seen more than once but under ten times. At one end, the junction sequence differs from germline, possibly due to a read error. CDR3 nucleotide sequence: TGCAGTGCTAGAGATATAGCGGGAGGAAGGACAGTTACGCAGTATTTT. Its protein is CSARDIAGGRTVTQYF. The V gene is TRBV20-1, the J gene TRBJ2-3, with TRBD2 identical over 10 bases. The CDR3 contains 16 residues. Germline V lookup: CDR1 DFQATT, CDR2 SNEGSKA (reference sequence).

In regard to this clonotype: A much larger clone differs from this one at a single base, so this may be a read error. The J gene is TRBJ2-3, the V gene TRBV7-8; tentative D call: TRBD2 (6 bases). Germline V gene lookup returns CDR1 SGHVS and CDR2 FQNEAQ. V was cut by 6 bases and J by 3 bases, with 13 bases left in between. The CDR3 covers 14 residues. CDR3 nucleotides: TGTGCCAGCAGTGTTGGGGGGACTACAGATACGCAGTATTTT. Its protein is CASSVGGTTDTQYF. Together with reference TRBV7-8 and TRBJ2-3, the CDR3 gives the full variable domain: GAGVSQSPRYKVAKRGQDVALRCDPISGHVSLFWYQQALGQGPEFLTYFQNEAQLDKSGLPSDRFFAERPEGSVSTLKIQRTQQEDSAVYLCASSVGGTTDTQYFGPGTRLTVL.

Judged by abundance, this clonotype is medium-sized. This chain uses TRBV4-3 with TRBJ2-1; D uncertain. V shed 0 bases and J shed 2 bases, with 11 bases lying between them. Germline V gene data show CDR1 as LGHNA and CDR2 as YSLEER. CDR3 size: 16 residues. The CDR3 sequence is CASSQDRAQTYNEQFF. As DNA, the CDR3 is TGCGCCAGCAGCCAAGATCGAGCACAAACCTACAATGAGCAGTTCTTC.

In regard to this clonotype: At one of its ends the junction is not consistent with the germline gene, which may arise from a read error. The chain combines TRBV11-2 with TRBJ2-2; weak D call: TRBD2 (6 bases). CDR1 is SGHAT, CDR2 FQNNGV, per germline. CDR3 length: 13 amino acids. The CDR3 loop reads CANSNTWGGKLFF. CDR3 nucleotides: TGTGCCAACAGCAATACCTGGGGCGGGAAGCTGTTTTTT.

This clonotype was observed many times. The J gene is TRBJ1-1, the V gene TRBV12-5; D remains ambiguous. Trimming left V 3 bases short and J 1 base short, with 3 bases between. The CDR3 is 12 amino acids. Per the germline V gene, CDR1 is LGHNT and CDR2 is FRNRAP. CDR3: CASGFENTEAFF. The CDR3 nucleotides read TGTGCTAGTGGTTTTGAGAACACTGAAGCTTTCTTT.

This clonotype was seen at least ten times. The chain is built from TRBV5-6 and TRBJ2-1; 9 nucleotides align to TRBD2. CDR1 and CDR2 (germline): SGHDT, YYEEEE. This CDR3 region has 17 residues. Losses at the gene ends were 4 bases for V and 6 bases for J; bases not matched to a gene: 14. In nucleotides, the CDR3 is TGTGCCAGCAGCCCCGCCTTGGGCGGGAGGGGAGGCAATGAGCAGTTCTTC. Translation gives CASSPALGGRGGNEQFF.

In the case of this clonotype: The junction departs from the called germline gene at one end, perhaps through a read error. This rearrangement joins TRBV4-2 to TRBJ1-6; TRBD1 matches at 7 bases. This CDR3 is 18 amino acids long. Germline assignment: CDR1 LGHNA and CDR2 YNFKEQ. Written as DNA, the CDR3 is TGTTCCAGCAGCCACTCACTAGAGACAGGGTTAGGAAATTCACGCCTCCACTTT. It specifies CSSSHSLETGLGNSRLHF.

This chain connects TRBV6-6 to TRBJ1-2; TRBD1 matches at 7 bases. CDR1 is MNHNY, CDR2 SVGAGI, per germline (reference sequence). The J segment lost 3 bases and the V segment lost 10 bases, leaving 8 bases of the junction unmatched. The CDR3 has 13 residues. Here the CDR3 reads CANNYQGDYGYTF. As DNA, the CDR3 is TGTGCCAACAATTACCAGGGGGACTATGGCTACACCTTC.

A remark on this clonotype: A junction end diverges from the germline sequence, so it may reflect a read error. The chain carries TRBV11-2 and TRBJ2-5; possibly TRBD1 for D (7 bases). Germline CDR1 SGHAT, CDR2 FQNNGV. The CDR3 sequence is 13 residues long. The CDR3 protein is CTSSSTGEETQCF. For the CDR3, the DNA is TGTACTAGCAGCTCTACAGGGGAAGAGACACAGTGCTTC.

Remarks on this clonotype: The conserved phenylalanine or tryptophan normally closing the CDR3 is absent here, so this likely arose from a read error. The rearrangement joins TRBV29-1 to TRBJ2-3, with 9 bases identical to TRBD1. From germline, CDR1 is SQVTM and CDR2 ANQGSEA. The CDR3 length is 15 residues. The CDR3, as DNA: TGCAGAGTTGAAGACCGGGGACAGGGAGGGGATACGCAGTATTCT. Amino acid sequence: CRVEDRGQGGDTQYS.

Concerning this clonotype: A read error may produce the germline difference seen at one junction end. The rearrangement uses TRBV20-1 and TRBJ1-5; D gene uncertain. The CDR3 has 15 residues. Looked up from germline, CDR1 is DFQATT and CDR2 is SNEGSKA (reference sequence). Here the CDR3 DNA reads TGCAGTACTAGAGATGAATCCGGGCAGAATCAGCCCCAGCATTTT. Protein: CSTRDESGQNQPQHF.

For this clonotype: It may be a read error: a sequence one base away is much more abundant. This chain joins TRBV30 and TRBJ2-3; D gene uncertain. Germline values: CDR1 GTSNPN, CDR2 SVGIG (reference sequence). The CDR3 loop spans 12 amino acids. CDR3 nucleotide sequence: TGTGCCTGGAGTTTGGTGGTGGATACGCGGTATTTT. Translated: CAWSLVVDTRYF.

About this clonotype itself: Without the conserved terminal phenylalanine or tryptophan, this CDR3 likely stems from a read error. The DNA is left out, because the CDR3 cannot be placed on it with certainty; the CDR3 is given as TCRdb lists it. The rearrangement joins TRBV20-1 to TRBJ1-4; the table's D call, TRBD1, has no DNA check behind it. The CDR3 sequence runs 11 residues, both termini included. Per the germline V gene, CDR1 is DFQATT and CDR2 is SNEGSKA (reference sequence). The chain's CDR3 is CSTPGARELVL.

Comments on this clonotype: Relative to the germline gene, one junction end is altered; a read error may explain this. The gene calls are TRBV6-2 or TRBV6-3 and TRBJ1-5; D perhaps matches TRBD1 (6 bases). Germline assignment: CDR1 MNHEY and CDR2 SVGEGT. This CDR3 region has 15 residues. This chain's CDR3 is CASSYVTGTNQPQHF. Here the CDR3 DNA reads TGTGCCAGCAGTTATGTCACAGGGACAAATCAGCCCCAACATTTT.

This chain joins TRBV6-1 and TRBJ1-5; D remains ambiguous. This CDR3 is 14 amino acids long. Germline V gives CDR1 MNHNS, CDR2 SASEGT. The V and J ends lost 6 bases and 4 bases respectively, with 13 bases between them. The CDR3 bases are TGTGCCAGCAGCCCGGATATCCCAAATCAGCCCCAGCATTTT. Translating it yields CASSPDIPNQPQHF.

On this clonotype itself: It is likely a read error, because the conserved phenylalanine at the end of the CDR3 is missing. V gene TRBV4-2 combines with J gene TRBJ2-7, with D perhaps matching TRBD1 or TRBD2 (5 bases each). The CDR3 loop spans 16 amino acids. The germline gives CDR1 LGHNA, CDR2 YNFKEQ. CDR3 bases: TGTGCCAGCAGCCAAGATTGGCCGGGACCTACCTATGAGCAGTACTCA. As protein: CASSQDWPGPTYEQYS.

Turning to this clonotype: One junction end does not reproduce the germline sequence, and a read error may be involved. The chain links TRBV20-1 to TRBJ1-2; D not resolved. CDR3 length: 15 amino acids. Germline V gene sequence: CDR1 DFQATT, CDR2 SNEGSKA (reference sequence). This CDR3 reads CSASSSTSSNYGYIF. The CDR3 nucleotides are TGCAGTGCTAGTAGCTCGACATCCTCTAACTATGGCTATATCTTC.

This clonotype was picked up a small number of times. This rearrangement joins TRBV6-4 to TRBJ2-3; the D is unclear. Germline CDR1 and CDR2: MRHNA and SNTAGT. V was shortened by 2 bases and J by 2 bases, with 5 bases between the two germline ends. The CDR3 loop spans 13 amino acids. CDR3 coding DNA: TGTGCCAGCAGTGACGGAGACACAGATACGCAGTATTTT. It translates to CASSDGDTDTQYF.

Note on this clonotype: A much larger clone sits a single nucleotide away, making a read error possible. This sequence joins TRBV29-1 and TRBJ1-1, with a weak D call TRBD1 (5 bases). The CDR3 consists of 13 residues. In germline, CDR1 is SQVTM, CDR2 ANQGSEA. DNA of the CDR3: TGCAACGGGGGGGGACGGACGAACACTGAAGCTTTCTTT. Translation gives CNGGGRTNTEAFF.

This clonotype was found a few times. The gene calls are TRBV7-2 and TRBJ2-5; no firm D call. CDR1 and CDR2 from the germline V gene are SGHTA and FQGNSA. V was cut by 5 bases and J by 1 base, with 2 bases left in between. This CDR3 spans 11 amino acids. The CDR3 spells CASSPQETQYF. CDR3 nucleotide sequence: TGTGCCAGCAGCCCCCAAGAGACCCAGTACTTC.

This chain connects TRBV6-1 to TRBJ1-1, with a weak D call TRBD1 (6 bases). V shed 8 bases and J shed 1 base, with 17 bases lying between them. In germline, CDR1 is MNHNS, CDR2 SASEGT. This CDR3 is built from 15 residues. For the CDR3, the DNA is TGTGCCAGCGGTGTCCGGAACAGGGAGAACACTGAAGCTTTCTTT. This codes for CASGVRNRENTEAFF.

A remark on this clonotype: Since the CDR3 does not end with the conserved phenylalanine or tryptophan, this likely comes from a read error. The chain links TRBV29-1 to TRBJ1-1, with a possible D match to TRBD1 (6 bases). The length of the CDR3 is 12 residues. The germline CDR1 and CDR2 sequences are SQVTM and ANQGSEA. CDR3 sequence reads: CSVQEGETGAFL. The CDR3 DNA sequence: TGCAGCGTCCAAGAGGGGGAAACTGGAGCTTTCTTA.

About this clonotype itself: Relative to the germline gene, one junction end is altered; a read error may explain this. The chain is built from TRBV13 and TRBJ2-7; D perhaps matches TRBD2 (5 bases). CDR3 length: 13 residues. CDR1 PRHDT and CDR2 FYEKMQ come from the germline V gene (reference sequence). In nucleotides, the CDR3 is TGTGCCATCAGCCCTTACGGGAACTACGAGCAGCACTTC. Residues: CAISPYGNYEQHF.

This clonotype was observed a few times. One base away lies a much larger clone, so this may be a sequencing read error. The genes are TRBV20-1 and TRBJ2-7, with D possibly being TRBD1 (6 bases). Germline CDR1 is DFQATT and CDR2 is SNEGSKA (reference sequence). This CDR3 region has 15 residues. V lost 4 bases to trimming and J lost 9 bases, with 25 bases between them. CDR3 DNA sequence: TGCAGTGCTACCAACATCCGGGACACCGGGCGGGCGCAGTACTTC. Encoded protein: CSATNIRDTGRAQYF.

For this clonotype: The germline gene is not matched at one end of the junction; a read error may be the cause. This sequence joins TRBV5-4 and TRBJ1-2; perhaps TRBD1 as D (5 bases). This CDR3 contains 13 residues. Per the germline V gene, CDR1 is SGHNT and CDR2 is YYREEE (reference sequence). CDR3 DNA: TGTGCCGGCAGCTTGGGGGGGAACTTTGGCTACACCTTC. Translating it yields CAGSLGGNFGYTF.

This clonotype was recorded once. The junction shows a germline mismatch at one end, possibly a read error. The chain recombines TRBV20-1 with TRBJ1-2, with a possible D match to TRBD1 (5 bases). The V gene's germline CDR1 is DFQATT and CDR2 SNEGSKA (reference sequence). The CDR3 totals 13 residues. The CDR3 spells CIAAPGTTDGYTF. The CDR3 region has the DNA TGCATTGCTGCTCCAGGGACTACTGATGGGTACACCTTC.